A selection of T cell receptor beta chains follows, all from one sample in a study of blood T cell repertoires in COVID-19. Libraries were prepared by immunoSEQ multiplex PCR; TCRdb keeps only in-frame clonotypes and omits some of them. This sample has around 450,000 clones, with about 89% found just once. Sequencing was done on a sample of peripheral blood. These receptors were collected from a woman aged 25-40 years with acute or convalescent COVID-19. The CDR3 runs from the conserved cysteine through the conserved F or W. The D gene is left open where the match is weak. Only some rows state a clone size, as once, few, many or a class for expanded clones.

>14|TRBV5-1|NA|TRBJ2-7|TRBD1
CASSVGGQKYEQYF
TGCGCCAGCAGCGTTGGGGGACAGAAGTACGAGCAGTACTTC
>19|TRBV19|NA|TRBJ1-5|TRBD1
CASSIDRRTGGSSNQPQHF
TGTGCCAGTAGTATAGATCGGAGGACAGGGGGAAGCAGCAATCAGCCCCAGCATTTT
>15|TRBV11-2|NA|TRBJ2-1|NA
CASSLQGMTDNKQFF
TGTGCCAGCAGCCTACAGGGCATGACTGACAATAAGCAGTTCTTC
>14|TRBV9|NA|TRBJ2-7|TRBD1
CASSRTGGSYEQYF
TGTGCCAGCAGTCGGACAGGGGGGTCCTACGAGCAGTACTTC
>16|TRBV7-6|NA|TRBJ2-2|NA
CASSPSASGQGGELFF
TGTGCCAGCAGCCCATCAGCGTCAGGGCAGGGCGGGGAGCTGTTTTTT
>17|TRBV30|NA|TRBJ2-2|NA
CAWSRGWGQQNTGELFF
TGTGCCTGGAGCCGGGGGTGGGGACAGCAGAACACCGGGGAGCTGTTTTTT
>16|TRBV3-1/TRBV3-2|few|TRBJ1-6|NA
CASSQDRGIMSSPLHF
TGTGCCAGCAGCCAAGACAGGGGAATTATGAGTTCACCCCTCCACTTT
>15|TRBV5-8|NA|TRBJ2-2|TRBD2
CASSMTSRNTGELFF
TGTGCCAGCAGCATGACTAGCAGAAACACCGGGGAGCTGTTTTTT
>15|TRBV4-1|once|TRBJ2-7|NA
CASSQIGTLPYEQYF
TGCGCCAGCAGCCAAATCGGGACATTACCCTACGAGCAGTACTTC
>14|TRBV5-6|NA|TRBJ2-1|TRBD1
CASSPGQGKGEQFF
TGTGCCAGCAGCCCCGGACAGGGGAAGGGTGAGCAGTTCTTC
>13|TRBV7-2|few|TRBJ2-3|NA
CASSSGLGLTQYF
TGTGCCAGCAGCTCGGGACTCGGGCTAACGCAGTATTTT
>12|TRBV29-1|NA|TRBJ2-3|NA
CSVEDPADTQYF
TGCAGCGTTGAAGATCCGGCAGATACGCAGTATTTT
>14|TRBV7-8|NA|TRBJ2-1|TRBD2
CASSELAGGNEQFF
TGTGCCAGCAGCGAACTAGCGGGGGGCAATGAGCAGTTCTTC
>16|TRBV6-6|NA|TRBJ1-5|NA
CASSWGNRAENQPQHF
TGTGCCAGCAGTTGGGGTAACAGGGCCGAAAATCAGCCCCAGCATTTT
>15|TRBV19|NA|TRBJ2-3|NA
CASSIDTTDTDTQYF
TGTGCCAGTAGTATTGACACGACAGACACAGATACGCAGTATTTT
>15|TRBV24-1|once|TRBJ1-5|NA
CATSDSRLMGQPQHF
TGTGCCACCAGTGATTCGCGGCTGATGGGTCAGCCCCAGCATTTT
>14|TRBV7-3|NA|TRBJ1-1|TRBD1
CASSLTGGVTEAFF
TGTGCCAGCAGCCTCACAGGGGGCGTCACTGAAGCTTTCTTT
>13|TRBV11-2|NA|TRBJ1-1|NA
CASSLGSYTEAFF
TGTGCCAGCAGCTTAGGCAGTTACACTGAAGCTTTCTTT
>13|TRBV3-1/TRBV3-2|NA|TRBJ2-1|NA
CASGGVSYNEQFF
TGTGCAAGCGGAGGGGTTTCCTACAATGAGCAGTTCTTC
>16|TRBV7-6|once|TRBJ2-2|TRBD2
CASSLGTAGGTGELFF
TGTGCCAGCAGCTTAGGGACAGCGGGGGGCACCGGGGAGCTGTTTTTT
>17|TRBV7-9|NA|TRBJ2-5|TRBD2
CASSLTSGALTVETQYF
TGTGCCAGCAGCCTCACTAGCGGGGCCCTGACGGTGGAGACCCAGTACTTC
>14|TRBV7-9|NA|TRBJ2-2|NA
CASSSKQGPGELFF
TGTGCCAGCAGTAGTAAACAGGGCCCCGGGGAGCTGTTTTTT
>17|TRBV27|NA|TRBJ2-6|NA
CASSLLGASSGANVLTF
TGTGCCAGCAGTTTATTGGGGGCTAGCTCTGGGGCCAACGTCCTGACTTTC
>17|TRBV18|NA|TRBJ2-1|NA
CASATGVLVSSYNEQFF
TGTGCCAGCGCAACCGGGGTTTTGGTAAGCTCCTACAATGAGCAGTTCTTC
>15|TRBV19|NA|TRBJ1-1|NA
CASSGGDWMNTEAFF
TGTGCCAGTAGTGGCGGGGACTGGATGAACACTGAAGCTTTCTTT
>15|TRBV7-3|NA|TRBJ2-3|NA
CASSATGWELDTQYF
TGTGCCAGCAGCGCCACCGGGTGGGAGTTAGATACGCAGTATTTT
>14|TRBV27|NA|TRBJ1-6|TRBD1
CASSSGTGNSPLHF
TGTGCCAGCAGTTCTGGGACAGGGAATTCACCCCTCCACTTT
>14|TRBV5-5|NA|TRBJ1-1|TRBD1
CASSKGTGNTEAFF
TGTGCCAGCAGCAAAGGGACAGGGAACACTGAAGCTTTCTTT
>14|TRBV9|NA|TRBJ2-3|NA
CASSSSRDTDTQYF
TGTGCCAGCAGCTCCTCCCGGGACACAGATACGCAGTATTTT
>14|TRBV5-1|once|TRBJ1-1|NA
CASSLLSGNSEAFF
TGCGCCAGCAGCTTGCTATCAGGGAACTCTGAAGCTTTCTTT
>19|TRBV10-2|NA|TRBJ2-2|TRBD2
CASSESFGGGLSLTGELFF
TGCGCCAGCAGTGAGTCATTTGGCGGGGGGCTATCCCTCACCGGGGAGCTGTTTTTT
>16|TRBV19|NA|TRBJ2-3|NA
CASSRGKSPITDTQYF
TGTGCCAGTAGTAGAGGGAAATCCCCGATCACAGATACGCAGTATTTT
>15|TRBV19|NA|TRBJ1-5|NA
CASSMVQGNNQPQHF
TGTGCCAGTAGTATGGTACAGGGAAACAATCAGCCCCAGCATTTT
>15|TRBV5-5|NA|TRBJ2-1|NA
CASSYELGGYNEQFF
TGTGCCAGCAGCTATGAACTTGGCGGGTACAATGAGCAGTTCTTC
>16|TRBV10-3|NA|TRBJ2-3|TRBD2
CAISYGGAPSTDTQYF
TGTGCCATCAGTTACGGGGGGGCCCCTTCCACAGATACGCAGTATTTT
>15|TRBV30|NA|TRBJ2-5|TRBD1
CAWSDRIGGKETQYF
TGTGCCTGGAGTGATCGTATAGGGGGCAAAGAGACCCAGTACTTC
>14|TRBV2|NA|TRBJ2-2|NA
CASKARLDTGELFF
TGTGCCAGCAAGGCCCGACTGGACACCGGGGAGCTGTTTTTT
>13|TRBV3-1/TRBV3-2|NA|TRBJ2-7|TRBD1
CASSQAGQGKQYF
TGTGCCAGCAGCCAAGCGGGACAGGGGAAGCAGTACTTC
>15|TRBV19|NA|TRBJ1-5|NA
CASSITAGNGGPQHF
TGTGCCAGTAGTATCACGGCAGGGAATGGCGGGCCCCAGCATTTT
>14|TRBV9|NA|TRBJ1-2|TRBD1
CASSPGQALYGYTF
TGTGCCAGCAGCCCGGGACAGGCTTTATATGGCTACACCTTC
>12|TRBV10-3|NA|TRBJ1-1|NA
CAISHDSTEAFF
TGTGCCATCAGCCACGACAGCACTGAAGCTTTCTTT
>11|TRBV2|NA|TRBJ2-5|NA
CASSSLSTQYF
TGTGCCAGCAGTTCCCTGAGTACCCAGTACTTC
>14|TRBV6-5|NA|TRBJ1-5|NA
CASSRTGTNQPQHF
TGTGCCAGCAGCCGTACAGGGACCAATCAGCCCCAGCATTTT
>14|TRBV28|NA|TRBJ2-7|NA
CASSEGVVPYEQYF
TGTGCCAGCAGCGAGGGAGTCGTTCCCTACGAGCAGTACTTC
>15|TRBV6-5|few|TRBJ1-5|NA
CASRSKGDSNQPQHF
TGTGCCAGCAGGTCGAAAGGGGATAGCAATCAGCCCCAGCATTTT
>14|TRBV6-5|once|TRBJ2-1|NA
CASSILGAKNEQFF
TGTGCCAGCAGTATATTAGGGGCCAAGAATGAGCAGTTCTTC
>15|TRBV5-8|NA|TRBJ2-7|TRBD1
CASSSTGGKTYEQYF
TGTGCCAGCAGCTCGACAGGGGGGAAAACCTACGAGCAGTACTTC
>11|TRBV30|NA|TRBJ1-1|NA
CAWSVGLGAFF
TGTGCCTGGAGTGTTGGACTTGGGGCTTTCTTT
>14|TRBV28|NA|TRBJ1-5|NA
CATGDGGGNQPQHF
TGTGCCACCGGGGATGGTGGTGGCAATCAGCCCCAGCATTTT
>15|TRBV9|once|TRBJ2-5|TRBD1
CASSTRDRDMETQYF
TGTGCCAGCAGCACCCGGGACAGGGATATGGAGACCCAGTACTTC
>15|TRBV5-1|NA|TRBJ1-6|TRBD1
CASSLGGQGNSPLHF
TGCGCCAGCAGCTTGGGGGGACAGGGGAATTCACCCCTCCACTTT
>16|TRBV7-6|NA|TRBJ1-3|NA
CASSLFDNNSGNTIYF
TGTGCCAGCAGCTTATTCGACAACAACTCTGGAAACACCATATATTTT
>15|TRBV27|NA|TRBJ2-6|NA
CASSLIGAGANVLTF
TGTGCCAGCAGTTTAATAGGAGCTGGGGCCAACGTCCTGACTTTC
>13|TRBV30|once|TRBJ1-2|NA
CAWSMGGIVGYTF
TGTGCCTGGAGTATGGGGGGGATAGTAGGCTACACCTTC
>13|TRBV27|NA|TRBJ1-3|NA
CASSFSVGNTIYF
TGTGCCAGCAGTTTTTCGGTTGGAAACACCATATATTTT
>11|TRBV4-1|NA|TRBJ2-3|TRBD2
CASFGGGPQYF
TGCGCCAGCTTCGGGGGGGGTCCGCAGTATTTT
>13|TRBV12-5|NA|TRBJ2-2|NA
CASGSRGTGELFF
TGTGCTAGTGGCTCCCGGGGGACCGGGGAGCTGTTTTTT
>16|TRBV5-6|NA|TRBJ2-1|NA
CASSLGGSTSYNEQFF
TGTGCCAGCAGCTTGGGCGGCAGTACCTCCTACAATGAGCAGTTCTTC
>15|TRBV19|NA|TRBJ2-2|TRBD1
CASSRQGAPTGELFF
TGTGCCAGTAGCCGACAGGGGGCGCCTACCGGGGAGCTGTTTTTT
>15|TRBV20-1|NA|TRBJ2-7|NA
CSASRGGMSSYEQYF
TGCAGTGCCAGTAGGGGGGGGATGAGCTCCTACGAGCAGTACTTC